Ten or more counts support the clone carrying this TCR beta chain. Its antigen is unknown. The data were taken from a study of CD8 T cells in ankylosing spondylitis. General observations from the study: Researchers reportedly found disease-linked clones significantly enriched in matched ankylosing spondylitis synovial fluid. Some of the motif variants had earlier been found in reactive arthritis patients' fluid and blood.

This CDR3 comprises 16 residues. V gave up 4 bases and J gave up 2 bases; unmatched junction bases: 7. Looked up from germline, CDR1 is SGHTA and CDR2 is FQGNSA. Quantitative molecular-barcoded 5'-RACE generated the TCR beta libraries. One entry per CDR3 protein, called by TCRdb with MiXCR from the 5' RACE reads. Counted here are under 250,000 distinct CDR3 sequences, over 8.5% occurring once; the ten biggest clones make up less than 7.5%. This clonotype originated in a male donor with ankylosing spondylitis or in good health (not recorded which). This sequence joins TRBV7-2 and TRBJ2-1; 8 bases map to TRBD2. Source material: blood, either unsorted or a sorted T cell fraction (not recorded which). The CDR3 DNA is TGTGCCAGCAGCTCTCAAGGGACTAGGGCCTACAATGAGCAGTTCTTC. Translation: CASSSQGTRAYNEQFF. Together with reference TRBV7-2 and TRBJ2-1, the CDR3 gives the full variable domain: GAGVSQSPSNKVTEKGKDVELRCDPISGHTALYWYRQSLGQGLEFLIYFQGNSAPDKSGLPSDRFSAERTGGSVSTLTIQRTQQEDSAVYLCASSSQGTRAYNEQFFGPGTRLTVL.